Shown below are 26 T cell receptor beta chains from a single sample sequenced in a study of T cell responses to AZD1222 COVID-19 vaccine. TCRdb's table, derived via immunoSEQ multiplex PCR, lists solely in-frame clones and lacks some. The sample records over 100,000 clones, 75% to 90% being singletons. Sequenced here: peripheral blood, sampled on day 0 of AZD1222 vaccination. The receptors originated from an adult in good health.

The chain uses TRBV7-9 and TRBJ1-6; D is unresolved. Trimming took off 7 bases at V and 6 bases at J, with 13 bases between the two ends. The CDR3 is 14 amino acids. Germline V gives CDR1 SEHNR, CDR2 FQNEAQ (reference sequence). The CDR3 DNA is TGTGCCAGCAACTTTGGTGGTGGTAATTCACCCCTCCACTTT. It encodes CASNFGGGNSPLHF.

The chain combines TRBV27 with TRBJ1-1, with D possibly being TRBD1 (6 bases). The CDR3 spans 13 residues. Germline V lookup: CDR1 MNHEY, CDR2 SMNVEV (reference sequence). V lost 10 bases, J lost 4 bases, and 16 bases lay in between. The CDR3 DNA reads as TGTGCCACGGGGGGCCGGGGGGTCACTGAAGCTTTCTTT. It encodes CATGGRGVTEAFF.

This sequence joins TRBV20-1 and TRBJ1-1; the D is unclear. Trimming pared 6 bases from V and 5 bases from J, leaving 10 bases between. The CDR3 length is 11 residues. CDR1 and CDR2 from the germline V gene are DFQATT and SNEGSKA (reference sequence). This chain's CDR3 is CSAGGFTEAFF. CDR3 coding DNA: TGCAGTGCGGGAGGATTTACTGAAGCTTTCTTT.

This clone showed up just once. DNA for the CDR3: TGTGCCAGCAGATTCGACAGGGAAGGGCCTGAAGCTTTCTTT. Translated: CASRFDREGPEAFF. The rearrangement links TRBV6-5 to TRBJ1-1, with TRBD1 identical over 7 bases. Germline values: CDR1 MNHEY, CDR2 SVGAGI. The CDR3 loop spans 14 amino acids. V lost 6 bases and J lost 6; bases outside the gene matches: 10.

This rearrangement joins TRBV25-1 to TRBJ1-4; 9 bases map to TRBD1. The CDR3 sequence is 16 residues long. The J segment lost 5 bases and the V segment lost 3 bases, leaving 7 bases of the junction unmatched. The germline V gene has CDR1 MGHDK and CDR2 SYGVNS. CDR3 nucleotides: TGTGCCAGCAGTGAGTCCTACAGGGGGCCCAATGAAAAACTGTTTTTT. Protein sequence: CASSESYRGPNEKLFF.

CDR3 bases: TGTGCCAGCACTTCGGGACAGTCTGGAAACACCATATATTTT. This encodes CASTSGQSGNTIYF. The rearrangement joins TRBV6-5 to TRBJ1-3, with 7 bases that match TRBD1. The germline V gene has CDR1 MNHEY and CDR2 SVGAGI. Trimming cost V 7 bases and J 1 base; bases outside gene matches: 4. The CDR3 runs 14 residues.

V gene TRBV29-1 combines with J gene TRBJ1-2; 7 positions match TRBD1. The CDR3 covers 12 residues. Germline loops: CDR1 SQVTM, CDR2 ANQGSEA. CDR3 coding DNA: TGCACCGGGGGAGAGGGGGCCGGTGGCTACACCTTC. Encoded protein: CTGGEGAGGYTF.

This chain uses TRBV2 with TRBJ2-1; 7 positions match TRBD1. The CDR3 has 14 residues. Germline V gene data show CDR1 as SNHLY and CDR2 as FYNNEI. J lost 1 base, V lost 5 bases, and 2 bases had no gene match. The CDR3 protein is CASSPGQSYNEQFF. As DNA, the CDR3 is TGTGCCAGCAGTCCGGGACAGTCCTACAATGAGCAGTTCTTC.

The rearrangement uses TRBV7-3 and TRBJ2-3; D is unresolved. This CDR3 is 14 amino acids long. Germline CDR1 is SGHTA and CDR2 is FQGTGA. Trimming left V 4 bases short and J 2 bases short, with 10 bases between. The CDR3 region is CASSSHINTDTQYF. In nucleotides, the CDR3 is TGTGCCAGCAGCTCCCATATCAACACAGATACGCAGTATTTT.

The V gene is TRBV20-1, the J gene TRBJ2-1; D remains ambiguous. The germline V gene encodes CDR1 DFQATT and CDR2 SNEGSKA (reference sequence). The CDR3 totals 11 residues. Trimming removed 4 bases at V and 3 bases at J, with 4 bases between. CDR3 sequence: CSATNYNEQFF. The DNA for the CDR3 is TGCAGTGCTACAAACTACAATGAGCAGTTCTTC.

This rearrangement joins TRBV18 to TRBJ2-2; D is undetermined. Trimming cost V 1 base and J 6 bases, with 6 bases left between them. In germline, CDR1 is KGHSH, CDR2 LQKENI. This CDR3 is 13 amino acids long. CDR3 residues: CASSPQGSGELFF. The CDR3 nucleotides read TGTGCCAGCTCACCACAGGGATCCGGGGAGCTGTTTTTT.

The chain carries TRBV19 and TRBJ1-6; weak D call: TRBD1 (5 bases). This CDR3 comprises 15 residues. CDR1 LNHDA and CDR2 SQIVND come from the germline V gene (reference sequence). The germline V and J ends were trimmed by 8 bases and 6 bases, with 17 bases remaining between them. The CDR3 sequence is CASGGSTLVNSPLHF. The CDR3 bases are TGTGCCAGTGGGGGGTCAACTCTTGTTAATTCACCCCTCCACTTT.

The CDR3 protein is CASSYSLGRYSYEQYF. In DNA form, the CDR3 reads TGTGCCAGCAGTTACTCCCTAGGGCGTTACTCCTACGAGCAGTACTTC. The chain links TRBV6-5 to TRBJ2-7; no reliable D call. Looked up from germline, CDR1 is MNHEY and CDR2 is SVGAGI. The CDR3 has 16 amino acids. The V gene lost 0 bases and the J gene lost 0 bases, with 12 bases spanning the gap.

The chain has TRBV13 and TRBJ2-7; 8 bases match TRBD1. V trimming: 5 bases; J trimming: 5 bases; junction bases outside the gene matches: 14. Germline CDR1 reads PRHDT; CDR2 reads FYEKMQ (reference sequence). The CDR3 is 16 residues long. The CDR3 DNA sequence: TGTGCCAGCAGCATCTCCGGGACAGGCACGGGGCACGAGCAGTACTTC. Its translation: CASSISGTGTGHEQYF.

The rearrangement joins TRBV27 to TRBJ1-2; possibly TRBD1 for D (5 bases). The CDR3 consists of 14 residues. Trimming stripped 2 bases from V and 7 bases from J, with 14 bases between. Germline V gene lookup returns CDR1 MNHEY and CDR2 SMNVEV (reference sequence). CDR3 DNA sequence: TGTGCCAGCAGTTTAGAGCCAGGGTTCCTTGGCTACACCTTC. Translation gives CASSLEPGFLGYTF.

Concerning this clone itself: Other DNA sequences in the sample encode the same CDR3. The chain is built from TRBV7-9 and TRBJ2-1, with D unresolved. CDR3 length: 12 residues. The germline CDR1 and CDR2 sequences are SEHNR and FQNEAQ (reference sequence). V was trimmed by 1 base and J by 6 bases, leaving 4 bases between them. The CDR3 DNA reads TGTGCCAGCAGCTTAGTGTCCAATGAGCAGTTCTTC. Translation gives CASSLVSNEQFF. The whole variable domain, filled in from reference TRBV7-9 and TRBJ2-1, reads DTGVSQNPRHKITKRGQNVTFRCDPISEHNRLYWYRQTLGQGPEFLTYFQNEAQLEKSRLLSDRFSAERPKGSFSTLEIQRTEQGDSAMYLCASSLVSNEQFFGPGTRLTVL.

The CDR3 loop reads CASSPRDGVNYGYTF. The CDR3 DNA follows: TGTGCCAGCAGCCCTAGGGATGGGGTGAACTATGGCTACACCTTC. The chain has TRBV7-2 and TRBJ1-2; D is undetermined. The germline V and J ends were trimmed by 5 bases and 2 bases, with 15 bases remaining between them. CDR1 and CDR2 from the germline V gene are SGHTA and FQGNSA. The CDR3 runs 15 residues. Full variable domain (missing parts from reference TRBV7-2 and TRBJ1-2): GAGVSQSPSNKVTEKGKDVELRCDPISGHTALYWYRQSLGQGLEFLIYFQGNSAPDKSGLPSDRFSAERTGGSVSTLTIQRTQQEDSAVYLCASSPRDGVNYGYTFGSGTRLTVV.

The chain carries TRBV12-3 or TRBV12-4 and TRBJ2-1, with D perhaps matching TRBD2 (6 bases). Deletions cut 6 bases from V and 9 bases from J, with 12 bases between. The CDR3 totals 12 residues. CDR3 coding DNA: TGTGCCAGCAGCCAGACTAGGGCTGAGCAGTTCTTC. The encoded protein is CASSQTRAEQFF.

The chain carries TRBV19 and TRBJ1-6, with 8 bases fitting TRBD1. The CDR3 loop spans 17 amino acids. From germline, CDR1 is LNHDA and CDR2 SQIVND (reference sequence). The V gene end was trimmed by 4 bases and the J gene end by 2 bases; junction bases not matched to a gene: 7. The DNA of the CDR3 is TGTGCCAGTAGTAACGACAGGGGTGGCCCCTATAATTCACCCCTCCACTTT. It specifies CASSNDRGGPYNSPLHF.

This sequence joins TRBV15 and TRBJ1-2; D is ambiguous. Germline values: CDR1 LNHNV, CDR2 YYDKDF (reference sequence). Trimming took off 0 bases at V and 9 bases at J, with 11 bases between the two ends. CDR3 size: 13 residues. The CDR3 sequence is CATSRDRYGSYTF. The CDR3 DNA sequence: TGTGCCACCAGCAGAGATAGGTACGGGAGCTACACCTTC.

J is TRBJ1-2 and V is TRBV3-1 (or the pseudogene TRBV3-2); 8 bases map to TRBD1. The V gene's germline CDR1 is LGHDT and CDR2 YNNKEL (reference sequence). The CDR3 covers 12 residues. The trim removed 7 bases at V and 4 bases at J, leaving 2 bases unmatched. The CDR3 spells CASTTGGYGYTF. DNA of the CDR3: TGTGCCAGCACCACAGGGGGCTATGGCTACACCTTC.

The rearrangement links TRBV27 to TRBJ1-6, with a tentative D call TRBD1 (5 bases). The ends were cut back, 5 bases at V and 5 bases at J, with 13 bases in the middle. The germline gives CDR1 MNHEY, CDR2 SMNVEV (reference sequence). CDR3 size: 15 residues. The CDR3 bases are TGTGCCAGCAGTCGCGAGGGGACCAATAATTCACCCCTCCACTTT. Its translation is CASSREGTNNSPLHF.

The chain has TRBV30 and TRBJ2-1, with TRBD1 as a possible D gene (5 bases). Germline CDR1 GTSNPN, CDR2 SVGIG (reference sequence). The CDR3 runs to 14 residues. V dropped 5 bases and J dropped 0 bases, with 11 bases sitting between them. CDR3 DNA: TGTGCCTGGGCGACAGTTAGCTCCTACAATGAGCAGTTCTTC. It translates to CAWATVSSYNEQFF.

The gene calls are TRBV3-1 (or the pseudogene TRBV3-2) and TRBJ2-1; the D is unclear. Germline values: CDR1 LGHDT, CDR2 YNNKEL (reference sequence). Trimming stripped 8 bases from V and 6 bases from J, with 8 bases between. The CDR3 length is 11 residues. The CDR3 sequence is CASVVGNEQFF. The CDR3 DNA sequence: TGTGCCAGCGTCGTGGGCAATGAGCAGTTCTTC.

The CDR3 bases are TGCGCCAGCAGCTTTGGACAGGGGAACACTGAAGCTTTCTTT. Protein: CASSFGQGNTEAFF. This chain joins TRBV5-1 and TRBJ1-1; 8 bases match TRBD1. V lost 2 bases and J lost 1; bases outside the gene matches: 1. The CDR3 sequence is 14 residues long. Germline V CDR1 and CDR2: SGHRS, YFSETQ.

This chain joins TRBV5-1 and TRBJ2-3; the D is unclear. CDR3 size: 14 residues. CDR1 is SGHRS and CDR2 is YFSETQ in the germline V gene. V lost 0 bases and J 0 bases, leaving 5 bases between the germline ends. Here the CDR3 DNA reads TGCGCCAGCAGCTTGGGGAGAAGCACAGATACGCAGTATTTT. It encodes CASSLGRSTDTQYF.